The 5 T cell receptor beta chains presented below share a single source sample, sequenced in a study of human T cells and chemical hapten exposure. Documented time point: pre-sensitization, week 0. Regarding treatment: therapeutic diphenylcyclopropenone sensitization with weekly scalp DPC. TCRdb redid the calling of the RACE reads with MiXCR, one entry per CDR3 protein. The sample holds 84,000 or so distinct CDR3 sequences, roughly 8.5% seen once. This material consisted of whole blood, taken in connection with sensitization to the hapten diphenylcyclopropenone (DPC). These receptors were collected from a man aged 40-50 years with alopecia areata. Some clones in this sample may be carry-over from other donors' samples.

This clonotype has more than one count but fewer than ten. The V and J genes are TRBV12-3 or TRBV12-4 and TRBJ2-3; TRBD2 matches at 9 bases. This CDR3 contains 16 residues. The V and J ends lost 2 bases and 0 bases, in that order; junction bases with no gene match: 3. In DNA, the CDR3 is TGTGCCAGCAGTTTAACTAGCGGGCTAAGCACAGATACGCAGTATTTT. This encodes CASSLTSGLSTDTQYF.

This clonotype has just a few counts. This chain links TRBV7-2 with TRBJ2-7, with D possibly matching TRBD2 (6 bases). This CDR3 has 15 residues. Trimming removed 5 bases from V and 3 bases from J, with 17 bases in between. Germline V lookup: CDR1 SGHTA, CDR2 FQGNSA. In nucleotides, the CDR3 is TGTGCCAGCAGCATAGGCACTAGCCTACGCTACGAGCAGTACTTC. Protein sequence: CASSIGTSLRYEQYF.

This clonotype was seen a handful of times. J is TRBJ1-6 and V is TRBV14; unclear D gene. This CDR3 contains 13 residues. Trimming pared 0 bases from V and 9 bases from J, leaving 6 bases between. In germline, CDR1 is SGHDN, CDR2 FVKESK. CDR3 in DNA: TGTGCCAGCAGCCAAGATTTGACTTCACCCCTCCACTTT. Translation gives CASSQDLTSPLHF.

The chain is built from TRBV6-2 or TRBV6-3 and TRBJ2-3; TRBD2 agrees at 10 bases. The ends lost 0 bases at V and 2 bases at J; junction bases unmatched: 5. The germline gives CDR1 MNHEY, CDR2 SVGEGT. The CDR3 is 17 amino acids. The CDR3, as DNA: TGTGCCAGCAGTTACTCCACTAGCGGGATCTACACAGATACGCAGTATTTT. Translating it yields CASSYSTSGIYTDTQYF.

In this sample, this clonotype turned up many times. The chain joins TRBV28 to TRBJ2-6; 10 bases match TRBD1. The V segment lost 6 bases and the J segment 3 bases; nucleotides outside the gene matches: 8. Germline V CDR1 and CDR2: MDHEN, SYDVKM. The CDR3 totals 17 residues. CDR3 in amino acids: CASSTEGQGYGANVLTF. CDR3 coding DNA: TGTGCCAGCAGCACCGAGGGACAGGGGTATGGGGCCAACGTCCTGACTTTC.